This is a list of T cell receptor beta chains from one sample in a study of shared clonotypes between healthy human individuals. The protocol was immunoSEQ multiplex PCR, while the TCRdb copy is restricted to in-frame clones and leaves out a portion. The sample holds over a million clones, about 84% seen once. Material: memory CD4+ T cells from PBMCs. These receptors were taken from a man aged 18 to 35 in good health. Some clones in this sample may be carry-over from other donors' samples. Both conserved end residues are part of each CDR3. D genes are given only for firm matches. The size field is filled for only some rows; it gives once, few, many or a size class.

>TRBJ2-3|TRBD2|-|TRBV2
CASSRLAAVTDTQYF
TGTGCCAGCAGTCGACTAGCGGCCGTCACAGATACGCAGTATTTT
>TRBJ2-1|-|-|TRBV28
CASSLMDGLGSYNEQFF
TGTGCCAGCAGTTTAATGGACGGGCTCGGGTCCTACAATGAGCAGTTCTTC
>TRBJ2-1|TRBD1|once|TRBV29-1
CSVGPTGGNEQFF
TGCAGCGTTGGACCGACAGGGGGCAATGAGCAGTTCTTC
>TRBJ2-1|-|-|TRBV10-3
CAISAWGTHNEQFF
TGTGCCATCAGTGCTTGGGGCACCCACAATGAGCAGTTCTTC
>TRBJ1-1|TRBD1|-|TRBV11-2
CASSYDRGANTEAFF
TGTGCCAGCAGCTACGACAGGGGGGCGAACACTGAAGCTTTCTTT
>TRBJ2-1|TRBD2|-|TRBV11-2
CASSPILLVLAGDNEQFF
TGTGCCAGCAGCCCAATCCTTCTTGTACTAGCGGGAGACAATGAGCAGTTCTTC
>TRBJ1-4|-|-|TRBV28
CASRMRTVGEKLFF
TGTGCCAGCAGGATGAGGACAGTGGGTGAAAAACTGTTTTTT
>TRBJ1-2|TRBD1|-|TRBV28
CASTIPGGQGATGYTF
TGTGCCAGCACCATCCCAGGGGGACAGGGGGCGACTGGCTACACCTTC
>TRBJ2-1|TRBD2|-|TRBV11-2
CASSWGGTSGNNEQFF
TGTGCCAGCAGTTGGGGCGGGACTAGCGGCAACAATGAGCAGTTCTTC
>TRBJ2-7|-|-|TRBV11-2
CASSLVGRLSHEQYF
TGTGCCAGCAGCTTAGTAGGCCGCTTATCCCACGAGCAGTACTTC
>TRBJ2-2|-|-|TRBV30
CAWSVAVLTTTGELFF
TGTGCCTGGAGTGTAGCAGTTCTTACTACTACCGGGGAGCTGTTTTTT
>TRBJ2-7|-|-|TRBV9
CASSVSSSTEAEQYF
TGTGCCAGCAGCGTATCTAGTTCCACCGAGGCCGAGCAGTACTTC
>TRBJ1-5|-|-|TRBV28
CASSWGGNQPQHF
TGTGCCAGCAGTTGGGGGGGCAATCAGCCCCAGCATTTT
>TRBJ1-5|TRBD1|once|TRBV6-1
CASSRDSSNQPQHF
TGTGCCAGCAGCCGGGACAGTAGCAATCAGCCCCAGCATTTT
>TRBJ2-1|TRBD2|-|TRBV6-5
CASSYTGLAGGREQFF
TGTGCCAGCAGTTACACTGGACTAGCGGGAGGCAGGGAGCAGTTCTTC
>TRBJ1-1|-|once|TRBV18
CASSPDRHTEAFF
TGTGCCAGCTCACCCGACAGACACACTGAAGCTTTCTTT
>TRBJ2-3|-|-|TRBV2
CASSYDLYTDTQYF
TGTGCCAGCAGTTATGACTTATACACAGATACGCAGTATTTT
>TRBJ2-7|-|-|TRBV6-6
CASSWVYGQYF
TGTGCCAGCAGTTGGGTGTACGGGCAGTACTTC
>TRBJ1-5|-|-|TRBV20-1
CSAMTAEPQHF
TGCAGTGCCATGACAGCGGAGCCCCAGCATTTT
>TRBJ2-2|-|-|TRBV5-1
CASSPVTSLMNTGELFF
TGCGCCAGCAGCCCCGTCACTAGCCTGATGAACACCGGGGAGCTGTTTTTT
>TRBJ1-1|TRBD1|-|TRBV5-1
CASSLGAGGKDTEAFF
TGCGCCAGCAGCTTGGGGGCAGGGGGCAAGGACACTGAAGCTTTCTTT
>TRBJ1-1|-|few|TRBV2
CAGAGAMNTEAFF
TGTGCCGGGGCAGGGGCTATGAACACTGAAGCTTTCTTT
>TRBJ2-3|-|-|TRBV5-1
CASSSWTSTDTQYF
TGCGCCAGCAGCTCCTGGACTAGCACAGATACGCAGTATTTT
>TRBJ2-1|-|-|TRBV7-9
CASSMAFSYNEQFF
TGTGCCAGCAGCATGGCCTTCTCCTACAATGAGCAGTTCTTC
>TRBJ2-7|-|-|TRBV7-2
CASSSGALALVRSDEQYF
TGTGCCAGCAGCTCAGGGGCCCTAGCGCTCGTCCGCTCGGACGAGCAGTACTTC
>TRBJ2-7|-|-|TRBV5-5
CASSFAREGCEQYF
TGTGCCAGCAGCTTTGCCAGGGAAGGCTGCGAGCAGTACTTC
>TRBJ2-1|-|-|TRBV19
CASSVFNGGNEQFF
TGTGCCAGTAGTGTATTCAACGGGGGTAATGAGCAGTTCTTC
>TRBJ2-1|-|-|TRBV2
CAGGNSRYNEQFF
TGTGCCGGGGGCAACTCACGCTACAATGAGCAGTTCTTC
>TRBJ2-7|TRBD2|-|TRBV5-1
CASSLTGGRVHEQYF
TGCGCCAGCAGCTTGACTGGCGGGAGGGTTCACGAGCAGTACTTC
>TRBJ1-5|-|-|TRBV28
CASSFISGAGQPQHF
TGTGCCAGCAGTTTTATCTCGGGGGCGGGTCAGCCCCAGCATTTT
>TRBJ2-7|-|few|TRBV20-1
CSASFGRGPYF
TGCAGTGCTAGCTTCGGGCGGGGCCCCTACTTC
>TRBJ1-1|TRBD1|-|TRBV11-3
CASSLGSDRDAEAFF
TGTGCCAGCAGCCTAGGGTCTGACAGGGACGCTGAAGCTTTCTTT
>TRBJ2-7|-|-|TRBV6-6
CASSWPVPAHEQYF
TGTGCCAGCAGCTGGCCTGTACCAGCCCACGAGCAGTACTTC
>TRBJ1-2|TRBD1|-|TRBV4-2
CASSQNTDRELGGYTF
TGTGCCAGCAGCCAAAATACCGACAGGGAACTAGGCGGCTACACCTTC
>TRBJ2-5|TRBD2|-|TRBV9
CASSTSSGSGWETQYF
TGTGCCAGCAGCACATCTAGCGGGAGTGGTTGGGAGACCCAGTACTTC
>TRBJ1-1|-|-|TRBV29-1
CSGRTANTEAFF
TGCAGCGGTAGGACAGCCAACACTGAAGCTTTCTTT
>TRBJ2-1|TRBD1|-|TRBV28
CASSSSGQGNEQFF
TGTGCCAGCAGTTCCTCGGGACAGGGAAATGAGCAGTTCTTC